This TCR beta chain derives from a study of T cells in Graves' hyperthyroidism and ophthalmopathy. CDR1 and CDR2 from the germline V gene are SEHNR and FQNEAQ (reference sequence). Germline trimming cut 8 bases from V and 4 bases from J; bases unmatched to any gene: 8. The CDR3 runs 14 residues. The CDR3 regions of TCR beta were amplified from RNA transcripts. An initial round of RT-PCR targeting the TCR CDR3 relied on the HTBI primer set. TCRdb used MiXCR to reprocess the multiplex PCR reads, holding one entry per CDR3 protein. The sample lists under 700,000 distinct CDR3 sequences; 16% were seen once.

Sequencing used blood. This clonotype originated in a woman in her late teens or twenties with Graves' hyperthyroidism. The chain joins TRBV7-9 to TRBJ1-2; 9 nucleotides line up with TRBD1. The CDR3 is CASLRTGAIYGYTF. Here the CDR3 DNA reads TGTGCCAGCCTTCGGACAGGGGCGATCTATGGCTACACCTTC.